A selection of T cell receptor beta chains follows, all from one sample in a study of control samples from healthy donors and cancer patients. Clones were read by immunoSEQ multiplex PCR, and TCRdb kept only the in-frame ones, dropping some. The sample totals some 190,000 clones. Sequencing was performed on blood. The receptors derive from a woman aged 25 to 39 in good health. Each CDR3 is given with its conserved first and last residue. A D gene is named only where the DNA matches it firmly.

TRBJ2-1 | TRBD1 | TRBV18 | CASSPTGGGQFF | TGTGCCAGCTCACCGACAGGGGGCGGGCAGTTCTTC
TRBJ1-5 | TRBD1 | TRBV7-8 | CASSYAVDRVVNQPQHF | TGTGCCAGCAGCTACGCCGTGGACAGGGTGGTCAATCAGCCCCAGCATTTT
TRBJ2-2 | . | TRBV4-2 | CASSPGQGGGTGELFF | TGTGCCAGCAGCCCTGGACAGGGAGGGGGTACCGGGGAGCTGTTTTTT
TRBJ2-2 | TRBD2 | TRBV9 | CASNPWEGNTGELFF | TGTGCCAGCAACCCATGGGAGGGGAACACCGGGGAGCTGTTTTTT
TRBJ1-4 | TRBD1 | TRBV4-1 | CASSQGYGTGGEKLFF | TGCGCCAGCAGCCAAGGTTACGGGACAGGAGGGGAAAAACTGTTTTTT
TRBJ1-2 | . | TRBV3-1/TRBV3-2 | CASSQLPGTPIYGYTF | TGTGCCAGCAGCCAGTTACCAGGGACACCGATTTATGGCTACACCTTC
TRBJ1-1 | . | TRBV29-1 | CSGRGGRRNTEAFF | TGCAGCGGCCGAGGGGGACGGAGGAACACTGAAGCTTTCTTT
TRBJ1-3 | TRBD1 | TRBV6-5 | CASSYGTASGNTIYF | TGTGCCAGCAGTTACGGGACAGCCTCTGGAAACACCATATATTTT
TRBJ1-1 | . | TRBV5-1 | CASSLGVSQGTEAFF | TGCGCCAGCAGCTTGGGGGTCAGCCAAGGCACTGAAGCTTTCTTT
TRBJ1-2 | TRBD1 | TRBV7-2 | CASSLAQSNGGQGYGYTF | TGTGCCAGCAGCTTAGCGCAGTCAAACGGGGGACAGGGGTATGGCTACACCTTC
TRBJ2-3 | . | TRBV4-1 | CASSQVDHPDTQYF | TGCGCCAGCAGCCAAGTAGACCATCCAGATACGCAGTATTTT
TRBJ1-1 | . | TRBV6-5 | CASSYSYGGGSEAFF | TGTGCCAGCAGTTACTCGTACGGGGGAGGATCTGAAGCTTTCTTT
TRBJ2-2 | . | TRBV24-1 | CATSDSGFTGELFF | TGTGCCACCAGTGATTCCGGGTTCACCGGGGAGCTGTTTTTT
TRBJ1-2 | . | TRBV29-1 | CSVPQGPYGYTF | TGCAGCGTCCCCCAGGGGCCCTATGGCTACACCTTC
TRBJ2-1 | TRBD2 | TRBV5-1 | CASYPTPGLPYNEQFF | TGCGCCAGCTACCCCACCCCGGGACTACCATACAATGAGCAGTTCTTC
TRBJ1-1 | . | TRBV29-1 | CSAPRATEAFF | TGCAGCGCCCCCAGGGCGACTGAAGCTTTCTTT
TRBJ1-5 | . | TRBV19 | CASSFQSDQPQHF | TGTGCCAGTAGTTTCCAGAGCGATCAGCCCCAGCATTTT
TRBJ1-6 | . | TRBV10-3 | CAISEGVNSPLHF | TGTGCCATCAGTGAAGGAGTAAATTCACCCCTCCACTTT
TRBJ2-7 | TRBD1 | TRBV19 | CASSIFGTVLREQYF | TGTGCCAGTAGTATATTCGGGACAGTTCTACGAGAGCAGTACTTC
TRBJ2-7 | TRBD1 | TRBV28 | CATQVLGQSYEQYF | TGTGCCACCCAGGTTCTGGGACAGAGCTACGAGCAGTACTTC
TRBJ1-6 | . | TRBV6-4 | CASSDSPEGGSPLHF | TGTGCCAGCAGTGACTCGCCGGAGGGAGGGTCACCCCTCCACTTT
TRBJ2-7 | . | TRBV18 | CASSPGQYYEQYF | TGTGCCAGCTCACCCGGACAGTACTACGAGCAGTACTTC